This T cell receptor beta chain was retrieved from a study of PD-L1 blockade in urothelial cancer. Study information: Researchers found blood samples held a median of roughly 140,000 T cells.

Data came from immunoSEQ multiplex PCR; TCRdb stores just in-frame clones and leaves some out. This sample yields about 84,000 clones, of which about 80% are seen a single time; over 7.5% belongs to the top ten. Here the sequenced sample was PBMCs, taken around atezolizumab (anti-PD-L1) treatment. The clonotype was recovered from a man between 70 and 80 years old with urothelial cancer.

Written as DNA, the CDR3 is TGTGCCAGCAGCTTAGCGGGCCGCACATCAGATACGCAGTATTTT. Protein: CASSLAGRTSDTQYF. The rearrangement uses TRBV7-2 and TRBJ2-3; D unclear. V was clipped by 0 bases and J by 4 bases, with 11 bases between them. Germline values: CDR1 SGHTA, CDR2 FQGNSA. This CDR3 has 15 residues.